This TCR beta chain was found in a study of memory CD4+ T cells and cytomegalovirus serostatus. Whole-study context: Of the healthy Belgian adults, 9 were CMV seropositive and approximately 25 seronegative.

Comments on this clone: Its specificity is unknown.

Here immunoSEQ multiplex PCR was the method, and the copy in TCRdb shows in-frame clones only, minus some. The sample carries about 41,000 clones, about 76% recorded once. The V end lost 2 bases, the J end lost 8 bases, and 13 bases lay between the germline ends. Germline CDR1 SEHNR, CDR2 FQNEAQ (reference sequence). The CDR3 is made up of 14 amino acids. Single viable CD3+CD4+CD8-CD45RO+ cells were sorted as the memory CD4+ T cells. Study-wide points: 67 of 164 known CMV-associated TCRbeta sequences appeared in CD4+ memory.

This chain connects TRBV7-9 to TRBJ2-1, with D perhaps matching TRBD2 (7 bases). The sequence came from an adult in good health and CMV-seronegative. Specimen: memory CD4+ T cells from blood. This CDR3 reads CASSLIGGPHEQFF. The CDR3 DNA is TGTGCCAGCAGCTTAATCGGGGGGCCCCATGAGCAGTTCTTC.